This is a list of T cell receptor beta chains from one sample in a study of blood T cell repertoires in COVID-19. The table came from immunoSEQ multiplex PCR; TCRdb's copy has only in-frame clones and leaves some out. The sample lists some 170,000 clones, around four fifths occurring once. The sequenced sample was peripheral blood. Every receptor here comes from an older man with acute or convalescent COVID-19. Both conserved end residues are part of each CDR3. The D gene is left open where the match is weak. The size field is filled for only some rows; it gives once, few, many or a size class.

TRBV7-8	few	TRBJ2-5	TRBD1	TGTGCCAGCAGCTTAAGCGACAGGGGTCTAAAGACCCAGTACTTC	CASSLSDRGLKTQYF
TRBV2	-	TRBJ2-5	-	TGTGCCAGCAGTGACTCTGGACTACCTCAAGAGACCCAGTACTTC	CASSDSGLPQETQYF
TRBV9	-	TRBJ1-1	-	TGTGCCAGCAGCGCCCAGGGTCGACCGAACACTGAAGCTTTCTTT	CASSAQGRPNTEAFF
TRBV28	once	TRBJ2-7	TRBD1	TGTGCCAGCAGTCTACAGGGGGCTTCCTACGAGCAGTACTTC	CASSLQGASYEQYF
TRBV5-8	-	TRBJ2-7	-	TGTGCCAGCAGCTTGACAGGGTACGAGCAGTACTTC	CASSLTGYEQYF
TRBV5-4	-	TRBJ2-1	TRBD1	TGTGCCAGCAGCTTGACGGACAGGCTTGAGCAGTTCTTC	CASSLTDRLEQFF
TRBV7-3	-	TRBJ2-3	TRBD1	TGTGCCAGCAGCCCCAACGACGGACAGGGCGATACGCAGTATTTT	CASSPNDGQGDTQYF
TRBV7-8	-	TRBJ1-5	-	TGTGCCAGCAGCTTAGGTTCGGGGGGCAGCAATCAGCCCCAGCATTTT	CASSLGSGGSNQPQHF
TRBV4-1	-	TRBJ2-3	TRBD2	TGCGCCAGCAGCAGAGGGACTAGCGGGGTGAGCACAGATACGCAGTATTTT	CASSRGTSGVSTDTQYF
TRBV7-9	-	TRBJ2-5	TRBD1	TGTGCCAGCAGCTTAGAATCAGGGGGCGGTGAGACCCAGTACTTC	CASSLESGGGETQYF
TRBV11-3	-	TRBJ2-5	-	TGTGCCAGCAGCTTAGGAGTAGATATCCAAGAGACCCAGTACTTC	CASSLGVDIQETQYF
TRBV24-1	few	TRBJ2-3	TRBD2	TGTGCCACCAGTGATGCTACTCAGGGACTAGCCCCAGATACGCAGTATTTT	CATSDATQGLAPDTQYF
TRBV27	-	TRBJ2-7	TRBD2	TGTGCCAGCAGACTAGCGGGAGAACACGAGCAGTACTTC	CASRLAGEHEQYF
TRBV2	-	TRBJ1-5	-	TGTGCCAGCAGTGTCTCAGGACAGTCCCAGCCCCAGCATTTT	CASSVSGQSQPQHF
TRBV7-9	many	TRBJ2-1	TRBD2	TGTGCCAGCAGCTTTATTAGAATAAGGACTAGCGGAGACAATGAGCAGTTCTTC	CASSFIRIRTSGDNEQFF
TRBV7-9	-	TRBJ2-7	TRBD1	TGTGCCAGCAGCTCCAAATCCGGGACAGGGCTCTACGAGCAGTACTTC	CASSSKSGTGLYEQYF
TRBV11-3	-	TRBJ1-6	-	TGTGCCAGCAGCCCTTCCCAAGGGGGATCACCCCTCCACTTT	CASSPSQGGSPLHF
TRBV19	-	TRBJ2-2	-	TGTGCCAGTAAGGGGACACCCGGGAGGACCGGGGAGCTGTTTTTT	CASKGTPGRTGELFF
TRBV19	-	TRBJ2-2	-	TGTGCCAGTAGTGCCTGGGGCAGGGGCTCGAACACCGGGGAGCTGTTTTTT	CASSAWGRGSNTGELFF
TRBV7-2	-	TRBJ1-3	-	TGTGCCAGCAGCTTAGACACCAACTCTGGAAACACCATATATTTT	CASSLDTNSGNTIYF
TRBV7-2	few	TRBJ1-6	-	TGTGCCAGCAGCTCACTTGATAATTCACCCCTCCACTTT	CASSSLDNSPLHF
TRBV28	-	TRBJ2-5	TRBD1	TGTGCCAGCAAGGGACAGGGGTATAAACAAGAGACCCAGTACTTC	CASKGQGYKQETQYF
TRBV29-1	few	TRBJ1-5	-	TGCAGCGTTGGCGGGATGGATAGCAATCAGCCCCAGCATTTT	CSVGGMDSNQPQHF
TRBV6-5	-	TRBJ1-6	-	TGTGCCAGCAGTTACCAGACGGGAGCTAATTCACCCCTCCACTTT	CASSYQTGANSPLHF
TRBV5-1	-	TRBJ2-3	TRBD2	TGCGCCAGCACCCGACTAGCGGGGAATACAGATACGCAGTATTTT	CASTRLAGNTDTQYF
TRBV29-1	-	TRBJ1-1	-	TGCAGCGCCCGAATCCCAGTCATGAACACTGAAGCTTTCTTT	CSARIPVMNTEAFF
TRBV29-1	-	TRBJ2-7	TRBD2	TGCAGCGTTGAACTAGCGGGAGATCCCTACGAGCAGTACTTC	CSVELAGDPYEQYF
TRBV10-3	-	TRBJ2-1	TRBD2	TGTGCCATCAGACCGGGACTAGGGGGTAATGAGCAGTTCTTC	CAIRPGLGGNEQFF
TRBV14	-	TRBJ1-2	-	TGTGCCAGCAGCCAAGGCGGGGCATCTAACTATGGCTACACCTTC	CASSQGGASNYGYTF
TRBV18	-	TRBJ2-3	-	TGTGCCAGCTCACCACCTCAGCGGCAGATCACAGATACGCAGTATTTT	CASSPPQRQITDTQYF
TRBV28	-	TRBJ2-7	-	TGTGCCAGCAGTCCCGGACTCGGGCAGTACTTC	CASSPGLGQYF
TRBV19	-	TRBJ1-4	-	TGTGCCAGTACCCCCCCCGGGGCAGGAGGGGAAAAACTGTTTTTT	CASTPPGAGGEKLFF
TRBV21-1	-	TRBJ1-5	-	TGTGCCAGCAGCAAGTCGACGAACAGGGAGTGCCAGCCCCAGCATTTT	CASSKSTNRECQPQHF
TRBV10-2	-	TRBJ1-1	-	TGCGCCAGCAGTGAGGTCTCAAGCGGGAACACTGAAGCTTTCTTT	CASSEVSSGNTEAFF
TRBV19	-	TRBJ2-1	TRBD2	TGTGCCAGTAGTAGGACTGGGACTAGTTCCTACAATGAGCAGTTCTTC	CASSRTGTSSYNEQFF
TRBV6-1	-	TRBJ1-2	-	TGTGCCAGCAGTGAACGGGGTCGCGGCTACACCTTC	CASSERGRGYTF
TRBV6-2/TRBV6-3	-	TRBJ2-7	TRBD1	TGTGCCAGCAGTTACGAGTCAGGGGGCAGATACGAGCAGTACTTC	CASSYESGGRYEQYF
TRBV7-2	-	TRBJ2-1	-	TGTGCCAGCAGCTTTTCGGGGTATGCGGGAAAGGACAATGAGCAGTTCTTC	CASSFSGYAGKDNEQFF
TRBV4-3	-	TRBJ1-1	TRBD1	TGCGCCAGCAGCCAACAACAGGGGATCACTGAAGCTTTCTTT	CASSQQQGITEAFF
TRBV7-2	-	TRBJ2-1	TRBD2	TGTGCCAGCAGCTTAGAGGTGACTAGCGCTTACAATGAGCAGTTCTTC	CASSLEVTSAYNEQFF
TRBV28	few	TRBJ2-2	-	TGTGCCAGCACTCTTTACACCGGGGAGCTGTTTTTT	CASTLYTGELFF
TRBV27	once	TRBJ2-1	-	TGTGCCAGCAGTTTTGGGGGGGCCTATGAGCAGTTCTTC	CASSFGGAYEQFF
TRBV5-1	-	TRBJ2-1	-	TGCGCCAGCAGCGGGAGTTGGGAGCAGTTCTTC	CASSGSWEQFF
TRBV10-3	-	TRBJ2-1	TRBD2	TGTGCCATCACGGGGGGTTCCTACAATGAGCAGTTCTTC	CAITGGSYNEQFF
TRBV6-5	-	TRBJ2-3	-	TGTGCCAGCAGTTATTTGGGCCCCATGGGAGCAGATACGCAGTATTTT	CASSYLGPMGADTQYF
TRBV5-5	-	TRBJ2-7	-	TGTGCCAGCAGCCCTTTCTTTGGGGACTTGGGACCCGAGCAGTACTTC	CASSPFFGDLGPEQYF
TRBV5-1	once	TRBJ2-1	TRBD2	TGCGCCAGCAGCTTGGGAAGCGGGGGTTTCAACAATGAGCAGTTCTTC	CASSLGSGGFNNEQFF
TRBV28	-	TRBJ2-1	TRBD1	TGTGCCAGCAGAACTACAACCGGGACAGGGTTTTTCGGTGAGCAGTTCTTC	CASRTTTGTGFFGEQFF
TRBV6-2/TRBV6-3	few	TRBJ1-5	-	TGTGCCAGCAGTTTTCAGGGCCAGCCCCAGCATTTT	CASSFQGQPQHF
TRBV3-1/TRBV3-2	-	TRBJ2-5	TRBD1	TGTGCCAGCAGTCCGGTCCCGGGACAGGGGAGAGAGACCCAGTACTTC	CASSPVPGQGRETQYF
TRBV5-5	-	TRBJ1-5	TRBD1	TGTGCCAGCAGCTTTGACAGGGGGTTCAATCAGCCCCAGCATTTT	CASSFDRGFNQPQHF
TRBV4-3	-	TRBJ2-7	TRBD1	TGCGTCAGCAGCCAAGAGCTTGGGACAGGGGGCTACGAGCAGTACTTC	CVSSQELGTGGYEQYF
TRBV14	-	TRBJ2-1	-	TGTGCCAGCAGCCGTTCCGCGGCCGTCTCCTACAATGAGCAGTTCTTC	CASSRSAAVSYNEQFF
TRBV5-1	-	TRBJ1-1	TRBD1	TGCGCCAGCAGCAGAGGGACAGGCGGGAACACTGAAGCTTTCTTT	CASSRGTGGNTEAFF
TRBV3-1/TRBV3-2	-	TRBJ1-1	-	TGTGCCAGCAGGCTACAGGAGGAGGGTGAAGCTTTCTTT	CASRLQEEGEAFF